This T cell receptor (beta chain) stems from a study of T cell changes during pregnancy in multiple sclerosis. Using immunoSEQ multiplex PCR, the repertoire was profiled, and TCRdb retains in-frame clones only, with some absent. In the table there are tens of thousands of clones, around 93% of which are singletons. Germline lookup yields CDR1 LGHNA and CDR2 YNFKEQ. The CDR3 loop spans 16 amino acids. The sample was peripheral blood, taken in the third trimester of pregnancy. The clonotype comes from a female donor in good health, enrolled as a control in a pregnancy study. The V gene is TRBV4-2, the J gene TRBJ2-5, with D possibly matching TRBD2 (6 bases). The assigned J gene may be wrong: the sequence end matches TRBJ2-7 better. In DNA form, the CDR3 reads TGTGCCAGCAGCCAAGCTGGGTACGGGGGTACCTACGAGCAGTACTTC. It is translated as CASSQAGYGGTYEQYF.